The present T cell receptor beta chain was sequenced within a study of T cell clones after liver transplantation. Turning to the study itself: Third-party-reactive TCRbeta sequences from pre-transplant mixed lymphocyte reactions served as antigen-independent comparators.

The V and J ends lost 5 bases and 2 bases respectively, with 23 bases between them. The CDR3 has 18 residues. Germline CDR1 is MDHEN and CDR2 is SYDVKM. Thawed unstimulated PBMCs were FACS-sorted by CD3, CD4 and CD8 into two populations. Here immunoSEQ multiplex PCR was the method, and the copy in TCRdb shows in-frame clones only, minus some. The repertoire holds 72,000 or so clones, with roughly 80% as singletons. The sequence derives from a human patient who received a liver transplant. A subset of T cells may come from the graft donor. The chain couples TRBV28 to TRBJ2-3; D is possibly TRBD2 (5 bases). The starting material was CD4+ T cells from blood, obtained at the 22-month timepoint. The CDR3 region is CASSLLLKRTGYTDTQYF. CDR3 DNA: TGTGCCAGCAGTCTCCTTCTAAAGAGGACGGGATACACAGATACGCAGTATTTT. Together with reference TRBV28 and TRBJ2-3, the CDR3 gives the full variable domain: DVKVTQSSRYLVKRTGEKVFLECVQDMDHENMFWYRQDPGLGLRLIYFSYDVKMKEKGDIPEGYSVSREKKERFSLILESASTNQTSMYLCASSLLLKRTGYTDTQYFGPGTRLTVL.